The following is a T cell receptor beta chain sequence with its context. What it recognizes is unknown. Use of 60 Vbeta and 13 Jbeta primers characterized the PCR. TCRdb's table, derived via immunoSEQ multiplex PCR, lists solely in-frame clones and lacks some. The sample holds 100,000 to 150,000 clones, more than 80% seen once. This sample was taken from a study of cytomegalovirus exposure and HLA in healthy donors. Study at large: An analysis done earlier identified around 100 million unique TCR beta sequences from around 180 million T cells. Study-level points and caveats: Segments of the TCR beta V type were, in most cases, productive about 87% or about 30% of the time in an earlier analysis.

This CDR3 comprises 16 residues. CDR1 and CDR2 (germline): KGHSH, LQKENI. J gave up 5 bases and V 0 bases, and 8 bases lay outside the gene matches. Sample: PBMCs. The TCR was taken from a man aged 25-40 years in good health and CMV-seropositive. The V gene is TRBV18, the J gene TRBJ2-3; 7 nucleotides match TRBD1. CDR3 DNA: TGTGCCAGCTCACCACCGGTGGGGGCAGGGGGAGATACGCAGTATTTT. Translated: CASSPPVGAGGDTQYF.